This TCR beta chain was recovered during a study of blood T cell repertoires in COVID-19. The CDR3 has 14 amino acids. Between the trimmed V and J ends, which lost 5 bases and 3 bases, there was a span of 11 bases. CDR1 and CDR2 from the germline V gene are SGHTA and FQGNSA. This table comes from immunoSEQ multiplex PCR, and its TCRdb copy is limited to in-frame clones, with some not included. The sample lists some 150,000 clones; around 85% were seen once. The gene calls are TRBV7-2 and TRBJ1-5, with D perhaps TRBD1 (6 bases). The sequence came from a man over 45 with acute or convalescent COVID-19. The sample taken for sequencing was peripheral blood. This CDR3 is CASSPRQDNQPQHF. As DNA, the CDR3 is TGTGCCAGCAGCCCACGACAGGACAATCAGCCCCAGCATTTT.